Presented here are 5 T cell receptor beta chains from one specimen sequenced in a study of OX40 agonist ivuxolimab in advanced cancers. The assay was immunoSEQ multiplex PCR, and TCRdb's table has in-frame clones only and misses some. The data hold almost 85,000 clones, with roughly nine tenths observed a single time. The specimen comprised CD4+ or CD8+ T cells sorted from blood, sampled in a trial of the OX40 agonist ivuxolimab. The receptors here all came from an adult with an advanced solid tumor such as melanoma, head and neck, liver or kidney cancer.

V gene TRBV19 combines with J gene TRBJ1-5; no definite D call. V lost 2 bases, J lost 1 base, and 12 bases lay in between. The CDR3 spans 16 residues. Germline CDR1 and CDR2: LNHDA and SQIVND (reference sequence). CDR3 coding DNA: TGTGCCAGTAGTATAAGGGAGGGTTGGAGCAATCAGCCCCAGCATTTT. Translating gives CASSIREGWSNQPQHF.

The gene calls are TRBV30 and TRBJ2-5; D may be TRBD2 (6 bases). V was shortened by 0 bases and J by 4 bases, with 9 bases between the two germline ends. Germline lookup yields CDR1 GTSNPN and CDR2 SVGIG (reference sequence). The CDR3 loop spans 13 amino acids. The CDR3 sequence is CAWSVTAGETQYF. In DNA, the CDR3 is TGTGCCTGGAGTGTTACAGCGGGAGAGACCCAGTACTTC. Filled out from reference TRBV30 and TRBJ2-5, the complete variable domain reads SQTIHQWPATLVQPVGSPLSLECTVEGTSNPNLYWYRQAAGRGLQLLFYSVGIGQISSEVPQNLSASRPQDRQFILSSKKLLLSDSGFYLCAWSVTAGETQYFGPGTRLLVL.

CDR3 sequence reads: CASSPGQGAGSTEAFF. DNA of the CDR3: TGTGCCAGCAGCCCGGGACAGGGTGCGGGTAGCACTGAAGCTTTCTTT. This chain uses TRBV7-2 with TRBJ1-1; 9 nucleotides align to TRBD1. V was pared by 5 bases and J by 4 bases, with 11 bases of the junction left unmatched. The CDR3 runs to 16 residues. Germline-derived CDR1 and CDR2 are SGHTA and FQGNSA.

The chain couples TRBV4-3 to TRBJ2-6; the D is unclear. The CDR3 is 15 amino acids. V shed 0 bases and J shed 0 bases, with 3 bases lying between them. Germline V gene data show CDR1 as LGHNA and CDR2 as YSLEER. The CDR3 sequence: CASSQEASGANVLTF. DNA for the CDR3: TGCGCCAGCAGCCAAGAGGCCTCTGGGGCCAACGTCCTGACTTTC.

J is TRBJ1-6 and V is TRBV6-1; D possibly corresponds to TRBD1 (6 bases). V lost 6 bases and J 6 bases, leaving 12 bases between the germline ends. CDR3 length: 14 amino acids. Germline V gene lookup returns CDR1 MNHNS and CDR2 SASEGT. The CDR3 sequence: CASRGGRSNSPLHF. The CDR3 region has the DNA TGTGCCAGCAGGGGGGGCAGGAGTAATTCACCCCTCCACTTT.